At least ten counts were recorded for the clone carrying this TCR beta chain. The antigen is not known. This record belongs to a study of T cell repertoires in cytomegalovirus infection. There are 14 residues in the CDR3. CDR1 is MGHRA, CDR2 YSYEKL, per germline. V gave up 2 bases and J gave up 5 bases, with 9 bases separating them. In TCRdb, the reads were re-called with MiXCR into one record per CDR3 protein. The sample includes under 350,000 distinct CDR3 sequences, approximately 22% of them seen just once. The input for sequencing was cultured PBMCs, taken from culture after CMV antigen stimulation. The TCR sequence derives from a human donor in good health (CMV status not recorded). Some clones in this sample may be carry-over from other donors' samples. V and J are TRBV4-1 and TRBJ1-4; D gene ambiguous. Written as DNA, the CDR3 is TGCGCCAGCAGCCAAAGGGAAGGGAATGAAAAACTGTTTTTT. This codes for CASSQREGNEKLFF.